What follows is one T cell receptor (beta chain) and its context. Its antigen is still unknown. Per-nucleotide qualities are absent, and no much larger clonotype sits a single base away. Receptor amplification or capture employed multiplex PCR. Sequencing used an Illumina HiSeq 4000. CDR3 regions were amplified by Arm-PCR with iRepertoire HTBI primers to construct TCR beta libraries. Before sequencing, the PCR products went through gel purification. The authors processed their data as follows. Gene usage analysis of CDR3 amino acid clonotypes used the roughly 60 TRBV and more than 13 TRBJ segments found across samples. COPE and FqMerger were used to merge the filtered high-quality paired reads into contigs. BLAST was used to align contigs to IMGT TRBV, TRBD and TRBJ reference genes, with CDR3 defined following IMGT. Clonotypes above 0.1% frequency were classified as highly expanded clones. Shannon entropy was used to measure repertoire diversity, and the Gini coefficient was used to measure V-J evenness. A clonotype found in more than one individual was treated as public. The public sequencing data were trimmed at Q25 with fastp and processed into clonotypes with MiXCR by TCRdb, which kept only in-frame beta chains. Identical CDR3 protein sequences are pooled into one entry, listed with their most common genes and DNA. The V and J calls reflect TCRdb's pipeline rather than the authors' work. This sample lists 350,000 to 500,000 distinct CDR3 sequences; about a sixth were detected once. The ten largest clones add up to about 23% of the sample.

The time point label of this sample denotes: newly diagnosed GD, antithyroid drugs for less than 3 months. For both TCR sequencing and RNA sequencing, RNA was extracted from PBMCs in TRIzol. The diagnosis of Graves' disease followed American Thyroid Association guidelines. Patients for the study were recruited at an endocrinology department in Xi'an, China. From each patient, approximately 9.9 milliliters of peripheral blood was collected into an EDTA anticoagulant tube. PBMCs were isolated by Ficoll Paque Plus density gradient separation without further T cell sorting. An Agilent 2100 Bioanalyzer and agarose gel were used to check RNA quality, and a NanoDrop 2000 was used to measure RNA concentration. The sample comes from a study of regulatory T cells in long-lasting Graves disease (dated by TCRdb to the early 2020s). About the investigation overall: Antithyroid drugs had been taken for less than 3 months by newly diagnosed Graves' disease patients. The study was registered as a clinical trial and conducted in China. A total of 35 or so samples were covered by TCR sequencing, comprising some 13 persistent and 20 or so newly diagnosed Graves' disease patients. Patients with persistent Graves' disease were compared with patients with newly diagnosed Graves' disease using TCR sequencing and RNA sequencing of peripheral blood. Overall study results and their limits: Sequencing and analysis were restricted to the TCR beta chain. The study examined only peripheral blood because the primary lesion, thyroid tissue, could not be accessed. Compared with newly diagnosed patients, patients with persistent Graves' disease had lower TCR Shannon entropy and fewer highly expanded clones, which suggests clonal expansion. Persistent patients shared more public clonotypes among themselves (around 2,500) than newly diagnosed patients did (about 900). Preferential use of TRBV28, TRBJ1-2 and TRBJ2-5 was observed in persistent disease, whereas TRBV20-1 and TRBJ2-1 were favored in newly diagnosed disease. As a limitation, the authors acknowledged that the small sample size may reduce accuracy.

The CDR3 sequence holds 13 residues, the cysteine and phenylalanine included. Solely the CDR3 DNA is kept, with 39 bases framed from the first base. Between the V and J ends, shortened by 0 bases and 11 bases respectively, the junction contains 11 bases. From the germline V gene (reference sequence), CDR1 is LNHDA and CDR2 is SQIVND. This sample was also put to use in a study of T cells in Graves' hyperthyroidism and ophthalmopathy. Per the second study: Stable Graves' hyperthyroidism was defined as no progression to ophthalmopathy during 18 months of follow-up. The hyperthyroidism patients were between 18 and 65 years old and newly diagnosed, with a disease duration of less than 2 months. Patients with uncontrolled infections, other autoimmune diseases, pregnancy or lactation were excluded. Diagnoses relied on clinical symptoms, serum thyroxine and TRAb, thyroid ultrasound and orbital computed tomography. A first-round RT-PCR of the TCR CDR3 used the HTBI primer set with the Qiagen OneStep RT-PCR kit. Most expanded thyroid clonotypes (frequency above 0.001) were also detected in blood, suggesting blood repertoires may reflect thyroid immune responses. In cross-validation, a model built on a 13 V-J signature told ophthalmopathy apart from stable hyperthyroidism with 87.88% sensitivity and about 81% specificity, and in testing the same model reached 80%/75%. In validation, progression to ophthalmopathy was predicted by the model with 70.59% sensitivity and 72.22% specificity, a median of roughly 6 months before onset. To identify distinguishing TCR V-J signatures, a discovery cohort of about 95 patients was used, comprising approximately 40 with Graves' ophthalmopathy and around 60 with stable Graves' hyperthyroidism. Prospective prediction of ophthalmopathy was tested in an independent validation cohort of 18 to 20 hyperthyroidism patients and around 16 patients who later progressed to ophthalmopathy. The roughly 91 discovery patients were randomly split 7:3 into training and test sets. In addition, the study compared T-cell repertoires in thyroid tissue and in blood from about six Graves' hyperthyroidism patients. Following sampling, methimazole starting at 30 mg daily was given to hyperthyroidism patients, and high-dose intravenous methylprednisolone was given to ophthalmopathy patients. The libraries were constructed in a second round of multiplex PCR and then size-selected and purified. The libraries were sequenced on an Illumina HiSeq2000 using paired-end 100 bp reads. Raw data were processed with SOAPnuke, discarding reads with adapters, uncalled bases, mean Phred below 15, or no exact constant-primer or identifier match. COPE v1.2.5 was used to merge the high-quality paired reads, and each unique nucleotide sequence was defined as a clonotype. Clonotypes were aligned to IMGT TRBV, TRBD and TRBJ reference segments using MiTCR v1.1. Analysis was restricted to V-J combinations with a frequency above 0.0001, which covered 98% to 99.2% of repertoires. The TCS score was defined as the ratio of F50 (clonal expansion) to E x V (chaos), calculated using BLOSUM62-based TCRdist between CDR3 peptides within each V-J. Welch's t-statistics and random forest reduced 450 to 600 V-J features to about 12, which were used in a naive Bayes classifier (R e1071). Sample size was not statistically predetermined, and blinding of investigators to group allocation was not performed. According to the paper, TCR Vbeta CDR3 sequencing was carried out on more than 120 peripheral blood samples, which came from over 40 ophthalmopathy, 75 to 80 hyperthyroidism and about 17 progressor patients.

This sequence was found in a young woman with Graves disease. Donor details come from another sample of the same person, matched by shared clones. The sequencing here drew on peripheral blood mononuclear cells (PBMCs), taken at new diagnosis, from a patient treated with antithyroid drugs. The chain employs TRBV19 and TRBJ1-5, with the D gene uncertain. The DNA sequence reads TGTGCCAGTAGTATAGACGGCCCTCGGTCCCAGCATTTT. The resulting protein is CASSIDGPRSQHF. The reference TRBV19 and TRBJ1-5 proteins fill in what lies around the CDR3, so the full variable domain reads DGGITQSPKYLFRKEGQNVTLSCEQNLNHDAMYWYRQDPGQGLRLIYYSQIVNDFQKGDIAEGYSVSREKKESFPLTVTSAQKNPTAFYLCASSIDGPRSQHFGDGTRLSIL.